This T cell receptor (beta chain) was sequenced for a study of cytomegalovirus exposure and HLA in healthy donors. Overall study findings and caveats: Data from an earlier analysis indicated that most TCR beta V segments were productive either about 90% or about 30% of the time.

Deletions cut 5 bases from V and 3 bases from J, with 16 bases between. The germline CDR1 and CDR2 sequences are LNHNV and YYDKDF (reference sequence). This CDR3 has 15 amino acids. It was with 60 Vbeta and 13 Jbeta primers that the PCR ran. The assay was immunoSEQ multiplex PCR, and TCRdb's table has in-frame clones only and misses some. The repertoire holds approximately 120,000 clones, with under 20% as singletons. As to this clone: Antigen specificity is unknown.

Material: PBMCs. The chain recombines TRBV15 with TRBJ1-1; a possible D gene is TRBD1 (5 bases). The clonotype comes from a female donor in good health and CMV-seropositive. CDR3 bases: TGTGCCACCAGCCGATTAGACAGACCAGACACTGAAGCTTTCTTT. Its translation is CATSRLDRPDTEAFF.